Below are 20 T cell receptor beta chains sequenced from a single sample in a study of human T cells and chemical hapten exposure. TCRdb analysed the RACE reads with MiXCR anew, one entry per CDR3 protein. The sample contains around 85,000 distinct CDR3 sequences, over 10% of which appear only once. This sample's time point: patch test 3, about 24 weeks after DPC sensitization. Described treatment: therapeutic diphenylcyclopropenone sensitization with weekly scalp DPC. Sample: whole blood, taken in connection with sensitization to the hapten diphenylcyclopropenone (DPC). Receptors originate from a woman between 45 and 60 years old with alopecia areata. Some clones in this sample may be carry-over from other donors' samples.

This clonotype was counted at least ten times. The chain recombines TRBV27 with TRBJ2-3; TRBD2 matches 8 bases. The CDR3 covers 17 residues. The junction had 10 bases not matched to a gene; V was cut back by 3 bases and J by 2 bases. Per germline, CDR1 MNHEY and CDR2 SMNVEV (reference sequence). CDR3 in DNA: TGTGCCAGCAGTTTCTTCGGGGCGGGAGGCCTCACAGATACGCAGTATTTT. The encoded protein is CASSFFGAGGLTDTQYF.

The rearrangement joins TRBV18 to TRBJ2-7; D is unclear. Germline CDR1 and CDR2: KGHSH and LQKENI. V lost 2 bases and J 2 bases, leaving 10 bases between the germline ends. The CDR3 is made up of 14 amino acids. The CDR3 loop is CASSPEALTYEQYF. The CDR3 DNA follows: TGTGCCAGCTCACCAGAGGCGCTGACCTACGAGCAGTACTTC.

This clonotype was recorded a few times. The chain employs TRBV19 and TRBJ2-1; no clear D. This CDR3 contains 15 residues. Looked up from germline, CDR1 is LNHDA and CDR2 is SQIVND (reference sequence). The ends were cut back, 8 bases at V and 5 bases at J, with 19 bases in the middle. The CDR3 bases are TGTGCCAGTTCATCTACAGCGCTCCCGAACAATGAGCAGTTCTTC. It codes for CASSSTALPNNEQFF.

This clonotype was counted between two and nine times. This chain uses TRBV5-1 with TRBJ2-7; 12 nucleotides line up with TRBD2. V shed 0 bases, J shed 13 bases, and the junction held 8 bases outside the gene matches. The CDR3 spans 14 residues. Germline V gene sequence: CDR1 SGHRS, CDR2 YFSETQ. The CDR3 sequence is CASSLDPSGREPYF. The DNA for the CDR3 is TGCGCCAGCAGCTTGGATCCTAGCGGGAGGGAACCCTACTTC.

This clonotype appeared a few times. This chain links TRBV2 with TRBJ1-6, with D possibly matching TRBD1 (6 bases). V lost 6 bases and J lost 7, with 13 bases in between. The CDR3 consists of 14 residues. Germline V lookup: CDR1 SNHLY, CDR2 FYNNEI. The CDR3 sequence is CASRPGQRNSPLHF. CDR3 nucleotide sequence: TGTGCCAGCAGGCCGGGACAAAGGAATTCACCCCTCCACTTT.

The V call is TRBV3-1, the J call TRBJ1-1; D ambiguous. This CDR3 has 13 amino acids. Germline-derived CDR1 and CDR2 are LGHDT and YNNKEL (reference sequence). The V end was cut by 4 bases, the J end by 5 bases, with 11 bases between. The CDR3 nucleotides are TGTGCCAGCAGCCTCATCCCTCGGACTGAAGCTTTCTTT. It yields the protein CASSLIPRTEAFF. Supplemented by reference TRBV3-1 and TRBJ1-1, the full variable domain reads DTAVSQTPKYLVTQMGNDKSIKCEQNLGHDTMYWYKQDSKKFLKIMFSYNNKELIINETVPNRFSPKSPDKAHLNLHINSLELGDSAVYFCASSLIPRTEAFFGQGTRLTVV.

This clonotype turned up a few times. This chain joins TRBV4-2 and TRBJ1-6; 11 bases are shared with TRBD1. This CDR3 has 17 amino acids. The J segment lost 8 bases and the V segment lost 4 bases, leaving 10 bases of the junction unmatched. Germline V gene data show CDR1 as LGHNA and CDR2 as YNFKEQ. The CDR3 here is CASSRGQGVSRDSPLHF. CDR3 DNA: TGTGCCAGCAGCCGGGGACAGGGGGTTTCGAGGGATTCACCCCTCCACTTT.

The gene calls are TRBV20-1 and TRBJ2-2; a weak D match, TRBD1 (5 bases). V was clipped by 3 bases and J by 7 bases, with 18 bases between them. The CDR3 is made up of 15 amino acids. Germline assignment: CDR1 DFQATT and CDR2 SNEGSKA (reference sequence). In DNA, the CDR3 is TGCAGTGCTAGGTCCAGGGTTAACCCAAACGGGGAGCTGTTTTTT. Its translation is CSARSRVNPNGELFF.

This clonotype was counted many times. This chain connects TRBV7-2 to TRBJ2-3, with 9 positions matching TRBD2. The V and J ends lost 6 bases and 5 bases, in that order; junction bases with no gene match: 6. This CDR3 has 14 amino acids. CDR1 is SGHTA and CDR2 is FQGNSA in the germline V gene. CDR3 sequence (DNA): TGTGCCAGCAGGGGGGGACTAGCAGGAGATACGCAGTATTTT. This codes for CASRGGLAGDTQYF. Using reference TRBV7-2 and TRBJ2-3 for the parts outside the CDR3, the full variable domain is GAGVSQSPSNKVTEKGKDVELRCDPISGHTALYWYRQSLGQGLEFLIYFQGNSAPDKSGLPSDRFSAERTGGSVSTLTIQRTQQEDSAVYLCASRGGLAGDTQYFGPGTRLTVL.

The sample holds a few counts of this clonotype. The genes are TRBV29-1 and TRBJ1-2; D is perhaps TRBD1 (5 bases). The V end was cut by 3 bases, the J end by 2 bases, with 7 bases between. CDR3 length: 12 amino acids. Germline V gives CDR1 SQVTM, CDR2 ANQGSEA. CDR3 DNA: TGCAGCGTTGACAGGGCCAACTATGGCTACACCTTC. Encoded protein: CSVDRANYGYTF.

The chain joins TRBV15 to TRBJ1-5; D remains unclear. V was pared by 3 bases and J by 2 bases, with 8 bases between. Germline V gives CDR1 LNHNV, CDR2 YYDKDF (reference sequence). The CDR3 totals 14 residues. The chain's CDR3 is CATSRDLGNQPQHF. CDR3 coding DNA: TGTGCCACCAGCAGGGACCTTGGCAATCAGCCCCAGCATTTT. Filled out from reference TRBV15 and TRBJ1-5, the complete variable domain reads DAMVIQNPRYQVTQFGKPVTLSCSQTLNHNVMYWYQQKSSQAPKLLFHYYDKDFNNEADTPDNFQSRRPNTSFCFLDIRSPGLGDTAMYLCATSRDLGNQPQHFGDGTRLSIL.

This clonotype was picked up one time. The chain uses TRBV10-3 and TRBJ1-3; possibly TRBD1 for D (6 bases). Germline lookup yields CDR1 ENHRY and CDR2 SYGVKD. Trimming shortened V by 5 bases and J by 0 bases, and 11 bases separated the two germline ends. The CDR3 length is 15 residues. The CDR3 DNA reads TGTGCCATCAGTCAGACAGGCCTCTCTGGAAACACCATATATTTT. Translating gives CAISQTGLSGNTIYF.

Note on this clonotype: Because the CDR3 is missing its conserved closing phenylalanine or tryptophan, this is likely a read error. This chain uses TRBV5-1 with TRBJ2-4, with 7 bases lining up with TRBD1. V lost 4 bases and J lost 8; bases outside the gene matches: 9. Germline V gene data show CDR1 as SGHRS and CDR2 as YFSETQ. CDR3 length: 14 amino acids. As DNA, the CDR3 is TGCGCCAGCAGCCCCCGGACAGGAGGAGACATTCAGTACTCC. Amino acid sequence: CASSPRTGGDIQYS.

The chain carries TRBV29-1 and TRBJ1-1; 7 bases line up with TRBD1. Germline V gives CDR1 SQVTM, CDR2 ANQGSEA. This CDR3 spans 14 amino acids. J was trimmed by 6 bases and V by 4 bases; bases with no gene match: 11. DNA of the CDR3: TGCAGCGTTGGGCAGCAGGGGGAGAGAGCTGAAGCTTTCTTT. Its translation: CSVGQQGERAEAFF.

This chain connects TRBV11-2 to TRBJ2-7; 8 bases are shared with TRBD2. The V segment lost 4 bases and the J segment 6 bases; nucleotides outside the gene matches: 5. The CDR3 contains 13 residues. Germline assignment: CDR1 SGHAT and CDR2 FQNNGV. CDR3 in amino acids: CASSSGLVFEQYF. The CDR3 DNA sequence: TGTGCCAGCAGCTCGGGACTAGTTTTCGAGCAGTACTTC.

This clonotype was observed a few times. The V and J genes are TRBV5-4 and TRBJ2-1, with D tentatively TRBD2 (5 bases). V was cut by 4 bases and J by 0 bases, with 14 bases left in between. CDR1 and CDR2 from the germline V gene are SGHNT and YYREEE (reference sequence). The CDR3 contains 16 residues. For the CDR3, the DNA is TGTGCCAGCAGCCCCGTCGAGCGGAGCTCCTACAATGAGCAGTTCTTC. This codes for CASSPVERSSYNEQFF.

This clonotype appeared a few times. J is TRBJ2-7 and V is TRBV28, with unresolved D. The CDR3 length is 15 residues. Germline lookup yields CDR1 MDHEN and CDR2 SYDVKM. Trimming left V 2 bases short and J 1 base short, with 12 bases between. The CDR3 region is CASSLHSSISYEQYF. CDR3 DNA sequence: TGTGCCAGCAGTTTACACAGTAGTATTTCCTACGAGCAGTACTTC.

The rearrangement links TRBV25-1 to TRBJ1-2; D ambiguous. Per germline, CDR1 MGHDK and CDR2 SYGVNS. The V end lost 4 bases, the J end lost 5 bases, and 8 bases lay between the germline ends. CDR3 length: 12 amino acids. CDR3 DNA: TGTGCCAGCAGTGCCCTACCTTATGGCTACACCTTC. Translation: CASSALPYGYTF.

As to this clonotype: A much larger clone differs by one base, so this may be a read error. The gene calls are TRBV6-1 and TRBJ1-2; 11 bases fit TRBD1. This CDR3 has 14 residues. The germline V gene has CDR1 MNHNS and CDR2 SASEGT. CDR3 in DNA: TGTGCCAGCAGTTGGACAGGGGGCGACTATGACTACACCTTC. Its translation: CASSWTGGDYDYTF.

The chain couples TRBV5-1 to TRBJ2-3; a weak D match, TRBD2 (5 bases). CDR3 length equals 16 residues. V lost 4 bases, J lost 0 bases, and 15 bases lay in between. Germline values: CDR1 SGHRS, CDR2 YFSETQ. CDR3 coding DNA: TGCGCCAGCAGCAAAAATGCGGGTCCTAGCACAGATACGCAGTATTTT. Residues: CASSKNAGPSTDTQYF.